The present entry profiles one T cell receptor beta chain with its context. The data were taken from a study of blood T cells in healthy people across ages. The second PCR ran roughly 7 to 12 cycles with a sample-barcoded 5' primer and J-beta primers. From the 5' RACE reads, TCRdb called clonotypes with MiXCR, one entry per CDR3 protein. The sample lists 1.5 million to 1.9 million distinct CDR3 sequences, 35% to 45% occurring once. This CDR3 contains 15 residues. V lost 5 bases, J lost 0 bases, and 13 bases lay in between. This sequence was found in a woman in her late teens or twenties in good health. The sample consisted of blood. V gene TRBV12-3 or TRBV12-4 combines with J gene TRBJ1-2; D may be TRBD1 (6 bases). The CDR3 nucleotides read TGTGCCAGCAGTCCACAGGGACGTTCTAACTATGGCTACACCTTC. Translated, it gives CASSPQGRSNYGYTF.